This T cell receptor (beta chain) is drawn from a study of cytomegalovirus exposure and HLA in healthy donors. Whole-study results and caveats: The number of N-insertions in an Asian-associated ancestry cluster was reportedly below the approximately 700-donor mean in a later analysis. Previously analyzed data showed that most TCR beta V segments were productive at a frequency of about 87% or about 30%. Cytomegalovirus-associated status was assigned to roughly 160 TCR beta chains. Most TCR sequences proved rare, with some public TCRs found in many donors.

Notes on this clone: Its antigen is unidentified.

J gave up 5 bases and V 1 base, and 7 bases lay outside the gene matches. The CDR3 totals 15 residues. CDR1 is SGHRS, CDR2 YFSETQ, per germline. Primers included in the PCR were 60 Vbeta and 13 Jbeta primers. Profiled with immunoSEQ multiplex PCR; TCRdb holds only in-frame clones, not every one. The table includes approximately 190,000 clones, roughly 80% detected once. This sequence was found in a man aged 50 or older in good health and CMV-seronegative. This chain links TRBV5-1 with TRBJ2-5, with 8 bases matching TRBD1. The sequencing sample was made of PBMCs. The CDR3 here is CASSLRTGMLETQYF. CDR3 sequence (DNA): TGCGCCAGCAGCTTGCGGACAGGGATGTTGGAGACCCAGTACTTC.